A selection of T cell receptor beta chains follows, all from one sample in a study of long-term antiretroviral therapy in people with HIV. Some clones are missing from TCRdb's copy, which holds only in-frame ones; the method was immunoSEQ multiplex PCR. The table records over 15,000 clones, approximately 89% of them present only once. The source was unsorted PBMCs, collected 0.5 years after starting antiretroviral therapy. The source is a man aged 40-49 years with HIV. Both conserved end residues are part of each CDR3. The D gene is left open where the match is weak. Size is omitted from some rows. Given values are once, few, many or a class for expanded clones.

D	V	length	J	size	DNA	CDR3
-	TRBV19	15	TRBJ2-1	-	TGTGCCAGTAGTGTTCAGCCACCAGCCTCCAATGAGCAGTTCTTC	CASSVQPPASNEQFF
TRBD2	TRBV6-6	16	TRBJ2-2	-	TGTGCCAGCAGTGGTGGACTAGCGGAGGGCACCGGGGAGCTGTTTTTT	CASSGGLAEGTGELFF
TRBD2	TRBV10-3	16	TRBJ2-7	-	TGTGCCATCAGCCAGGGACTAGCGGGATCCTCCTACGAGCAGTACTTC	CAISQGLAGSSYEQYF
-	TRBV19	13	TRBJ1-1	-	TGTGCCAGTAAGGAAGGGTACTCCACTGAAGCTTTCTTT	CASKEGYSTEAFF
-	TRBV4-1	17	TRBJ1-5	-	TGCGCCAGCAGCCGAACCTGGGACCCACAGCGCAATCAGCCCCAGCATTTT	CASSRTWDPQRNQPQHF
-	TRBV7-9	16	TRBJ1-2	-	TGTGCCAGCAGCTTGGCCGGGACACTTACATTCTATGGCTACACCTTC	CASSLAGTLTFYGYTF
-	TRBV30	12	TRBJ1-2	-	TGTGCCTGGAGAACGGTTAACTATGGCTACACCTTC	CAWRTVNYGYTF
-	TRBV11-3	13	TRBJ2-4	-	TGTGCCAGCAGCTCGCAGGACGGGGACATTCAGTACTTC	CASSSQDGDIQYF
TRBD1	TRBV30	12	TRBJ2-3	-	TGTGCCTGCAGGGGGCCCAGCGAGGGGCAGTATTTT	CACRGPSEGQYF
-	TRBV7-2	18	TRBJ2-2	-	TGTGCCAGCAGCCTACGGCAGGGTGCGGAGTTTGGCACCGGGGAGCTGTTTTTT	CASSLRQGAEFGTGELFF
-	TRBV11-3	14	TRBJ1-5	-	TGTGCCAGCAGCTCCTCCGACAGTGATCAGCCCCAGCATTTT	CASSSSDSDQPQHF
-	TRBV5-6	14	TRBJ2-7	once	TGTGCCAGCAGCCAGTTAGGGTTTTCCTACGAGCAGTACTTC	CASSQLGFSYEQYF
TRBD2	TRBV11-2	16	TRBJ2-7	-	TGTGCCAGCAGCTCCGCCGGGACTAGCGGTACCTACGGGCAGTACTTC	CASSSAGTSGTYGQYF
TRBD1	TRBV5-5	16	TRBJ1-1	-	TGTGCCAGCAGCTTGGGGTGGGACAGATTGAACACTGAAGCTTTCTTT	CASSLGWDRLNTEAFF
-	TRBV6-6	15	TRBJ2-3	-	TGTGCCAGCAGTTACTCTGGGCAGAGCACAGATACGCAGTATTTT	CASSYSGQSTDTQYF
-	TRBV6-5	14	TRBJ1-1	-	TGTGCCAGCAGCCACGGGGAAGGGAGCTCTGAAGCTTTCTTT	CASSHGEGSSEAFF
TRBD1	TRBV4-3	15	TRBJ2-7	-	TGCGCCAGCAGCCAAGACAACAGGGGGTACTACGAGCAGTACTTC	CASSQDNRGYYEQYF
-	TRBV15	15	TRBJ2-7	once	TGTGCCACCAGCAGAGATTGGGGCACCTCCTACGAGCAGTACTTC	CATSRDWGTSYEQYF
-	TRBV6-6	16	TRBJ2-1	-	TGTGCCAGCACCTTCCCCGGCCCCGGGACCCCCAATGAGCAGTTCTTC	CASTFPGPGTPNEQFF
-	TRBV21-1	16	TRBJ1-4	-	TGTGCCAGCAGCCCTACCCCGCGGAAAACTAATGAAAAACTGTTTTTT	CASSPTPRKTNEKLFF
-	TRBV6-5	15	TRBJ1-1	-	TGTGCCAGCAGTTTAGGCGACAGGAGGAACACTGAAGCTTTCTTT	CASSLGDRRNTEAFF
-	TRBV7-3	15	TRBJ2-1	-	TGTGCCAGCAGCTTCCAGGGGAGCACCTACAATGAGCAGTTCTTC	CASSFQGSTYNEQFF
-	TRBV23-1	15	TRBJ1-6	few	TGCGCCAGCAGTCAGACCGGGACGCATAATTCACCCCTCCACTTT	CASSQTGTHNSPLHF
TRBD1	TRBV11-2	15	TRBJ1-1	-	TGTGCCAGCACCCGACGGACAGGAGAGAACACTGAAGCTTTCTTT	CASTRRTGENTEAFF
TRBD2	TRBV7-9	14	TRBJ2-1	-	TGTGCCAGCAGCTCCCGGACTAGCGGGAGTGAGCAGTTCTTC	CASSSRTSGSEQFF
-	TRBV7-2	17	TRBJ2-2	-	TGTGCCAGCAGCGTTATTCGACTTTCGTCGGACACCGGGGAGCTGTTTTTT	CASSVIRLSSDTGELFF
TRBD1	TRBV25-1	17	TRBJ1-3	-	TGTGCCAGCAGTGGGGGGACAGGGGTTGTCTCTGGAAACACCATATATTTT	CASSGGTGVVSGNTIYF